This TCR beta chain was recorded in a study of cytomegalovirus exposure and HLA in healthy donors. For the study at large: Approximately 190 million T cells yielded 120 million or so unique TCR beta sequences, as an earlier analysis found. Findings and limits, study-wide: The authors later found most CMV-associated TCR beta chains appeared HLA-restricted. Excluded were some V segments that proved indistinguishable, including TRBV6-2 and TRBV6-3.

This CDR3 has 19 amino acids. Per germline, CDR1 SGHNT and CDR2 YYREEE (reference sequence). Trimming cost V 2 bases and J 2 bases; bases outside gene matches: 14. Turning to this clone: The target antigen is unknown.

The PCR employed 60 Vbeta primers together with 13 Jbeta primers. Using immunoSEQ multiplex PCR, the repertoire was profiled, and TCRdb retains in-frame clones only, with some absent. The data show about 98,000 clones, with under 85% seen just once and around 3.6% held by the top ten. The receptor's source is a female donor in good health and CMV-seropositive. The material sequenced was PBMCs. This chain uses TRBV5-4 with TRBJ2-5; the match to TRBD2 covers 11 bases. This chain's CDR3 is CASSFTGTSGMGDQETQYF. The DNA of the CDR3 is TGTGCCAGCAGCTTTACGGGGACTAGCGGTATGGGGGATCAAGAGACCCAGTACTTC.